This T cell receptor beta chain was recorded in a study of CD8+ T cells in alopecia areata. At the level of the study: Patients received oral tofacitinib, 5 to 10 mg twice daily, for moderate-to-severe alopecia areata. Findings and limits, study-wide: Relative to normal scalp, lesional scalp, especially alopecia totalis/universalis, showed higher clonality. Sequenced scalp T cells also include alphabeta T cells resident in normal skin.

Researchers gathered lesional scalp punch biopsies and peripheral blood from patients with alopecia areata. As the sequencing template, cDNA was produced by extracting RNA and reverse transcribing it. Sequencing used immunoSEQ multiplex PCR; TCRdb keeps in-frame clones, though not all of them. This sample has 150,000 or so clones, with 45% to 60% found just once. Concerning this clone itself: Its target is unknown.

V was cut by 9 bases and J by 10 bases, with 4 bases left in between. This CDR3 spans 9 amino acids. Germline CDR1 MGHDK, CDR2 SYGVNS. The chain joins TRBV25-1 to TRBJ1-6; D call uncertain. This specimen was CD8+ T cells sorted from blood, taken at week 0. This clonotype originated in a human donor with alopecia areata. The CDR3 sequence is CASGSPLHF. The CDR3 DNA sequence: TGTGCCAGTGGGTCACCCCTCCACTTT.